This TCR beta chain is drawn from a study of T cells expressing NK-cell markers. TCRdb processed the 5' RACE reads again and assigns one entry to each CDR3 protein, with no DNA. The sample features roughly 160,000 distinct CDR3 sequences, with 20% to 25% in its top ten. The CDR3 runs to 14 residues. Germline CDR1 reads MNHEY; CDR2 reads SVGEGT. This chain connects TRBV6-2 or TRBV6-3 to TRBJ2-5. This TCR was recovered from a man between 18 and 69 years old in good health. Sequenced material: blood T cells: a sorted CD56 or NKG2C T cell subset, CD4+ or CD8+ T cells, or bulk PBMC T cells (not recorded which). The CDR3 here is CASTQRGEQETQYF.